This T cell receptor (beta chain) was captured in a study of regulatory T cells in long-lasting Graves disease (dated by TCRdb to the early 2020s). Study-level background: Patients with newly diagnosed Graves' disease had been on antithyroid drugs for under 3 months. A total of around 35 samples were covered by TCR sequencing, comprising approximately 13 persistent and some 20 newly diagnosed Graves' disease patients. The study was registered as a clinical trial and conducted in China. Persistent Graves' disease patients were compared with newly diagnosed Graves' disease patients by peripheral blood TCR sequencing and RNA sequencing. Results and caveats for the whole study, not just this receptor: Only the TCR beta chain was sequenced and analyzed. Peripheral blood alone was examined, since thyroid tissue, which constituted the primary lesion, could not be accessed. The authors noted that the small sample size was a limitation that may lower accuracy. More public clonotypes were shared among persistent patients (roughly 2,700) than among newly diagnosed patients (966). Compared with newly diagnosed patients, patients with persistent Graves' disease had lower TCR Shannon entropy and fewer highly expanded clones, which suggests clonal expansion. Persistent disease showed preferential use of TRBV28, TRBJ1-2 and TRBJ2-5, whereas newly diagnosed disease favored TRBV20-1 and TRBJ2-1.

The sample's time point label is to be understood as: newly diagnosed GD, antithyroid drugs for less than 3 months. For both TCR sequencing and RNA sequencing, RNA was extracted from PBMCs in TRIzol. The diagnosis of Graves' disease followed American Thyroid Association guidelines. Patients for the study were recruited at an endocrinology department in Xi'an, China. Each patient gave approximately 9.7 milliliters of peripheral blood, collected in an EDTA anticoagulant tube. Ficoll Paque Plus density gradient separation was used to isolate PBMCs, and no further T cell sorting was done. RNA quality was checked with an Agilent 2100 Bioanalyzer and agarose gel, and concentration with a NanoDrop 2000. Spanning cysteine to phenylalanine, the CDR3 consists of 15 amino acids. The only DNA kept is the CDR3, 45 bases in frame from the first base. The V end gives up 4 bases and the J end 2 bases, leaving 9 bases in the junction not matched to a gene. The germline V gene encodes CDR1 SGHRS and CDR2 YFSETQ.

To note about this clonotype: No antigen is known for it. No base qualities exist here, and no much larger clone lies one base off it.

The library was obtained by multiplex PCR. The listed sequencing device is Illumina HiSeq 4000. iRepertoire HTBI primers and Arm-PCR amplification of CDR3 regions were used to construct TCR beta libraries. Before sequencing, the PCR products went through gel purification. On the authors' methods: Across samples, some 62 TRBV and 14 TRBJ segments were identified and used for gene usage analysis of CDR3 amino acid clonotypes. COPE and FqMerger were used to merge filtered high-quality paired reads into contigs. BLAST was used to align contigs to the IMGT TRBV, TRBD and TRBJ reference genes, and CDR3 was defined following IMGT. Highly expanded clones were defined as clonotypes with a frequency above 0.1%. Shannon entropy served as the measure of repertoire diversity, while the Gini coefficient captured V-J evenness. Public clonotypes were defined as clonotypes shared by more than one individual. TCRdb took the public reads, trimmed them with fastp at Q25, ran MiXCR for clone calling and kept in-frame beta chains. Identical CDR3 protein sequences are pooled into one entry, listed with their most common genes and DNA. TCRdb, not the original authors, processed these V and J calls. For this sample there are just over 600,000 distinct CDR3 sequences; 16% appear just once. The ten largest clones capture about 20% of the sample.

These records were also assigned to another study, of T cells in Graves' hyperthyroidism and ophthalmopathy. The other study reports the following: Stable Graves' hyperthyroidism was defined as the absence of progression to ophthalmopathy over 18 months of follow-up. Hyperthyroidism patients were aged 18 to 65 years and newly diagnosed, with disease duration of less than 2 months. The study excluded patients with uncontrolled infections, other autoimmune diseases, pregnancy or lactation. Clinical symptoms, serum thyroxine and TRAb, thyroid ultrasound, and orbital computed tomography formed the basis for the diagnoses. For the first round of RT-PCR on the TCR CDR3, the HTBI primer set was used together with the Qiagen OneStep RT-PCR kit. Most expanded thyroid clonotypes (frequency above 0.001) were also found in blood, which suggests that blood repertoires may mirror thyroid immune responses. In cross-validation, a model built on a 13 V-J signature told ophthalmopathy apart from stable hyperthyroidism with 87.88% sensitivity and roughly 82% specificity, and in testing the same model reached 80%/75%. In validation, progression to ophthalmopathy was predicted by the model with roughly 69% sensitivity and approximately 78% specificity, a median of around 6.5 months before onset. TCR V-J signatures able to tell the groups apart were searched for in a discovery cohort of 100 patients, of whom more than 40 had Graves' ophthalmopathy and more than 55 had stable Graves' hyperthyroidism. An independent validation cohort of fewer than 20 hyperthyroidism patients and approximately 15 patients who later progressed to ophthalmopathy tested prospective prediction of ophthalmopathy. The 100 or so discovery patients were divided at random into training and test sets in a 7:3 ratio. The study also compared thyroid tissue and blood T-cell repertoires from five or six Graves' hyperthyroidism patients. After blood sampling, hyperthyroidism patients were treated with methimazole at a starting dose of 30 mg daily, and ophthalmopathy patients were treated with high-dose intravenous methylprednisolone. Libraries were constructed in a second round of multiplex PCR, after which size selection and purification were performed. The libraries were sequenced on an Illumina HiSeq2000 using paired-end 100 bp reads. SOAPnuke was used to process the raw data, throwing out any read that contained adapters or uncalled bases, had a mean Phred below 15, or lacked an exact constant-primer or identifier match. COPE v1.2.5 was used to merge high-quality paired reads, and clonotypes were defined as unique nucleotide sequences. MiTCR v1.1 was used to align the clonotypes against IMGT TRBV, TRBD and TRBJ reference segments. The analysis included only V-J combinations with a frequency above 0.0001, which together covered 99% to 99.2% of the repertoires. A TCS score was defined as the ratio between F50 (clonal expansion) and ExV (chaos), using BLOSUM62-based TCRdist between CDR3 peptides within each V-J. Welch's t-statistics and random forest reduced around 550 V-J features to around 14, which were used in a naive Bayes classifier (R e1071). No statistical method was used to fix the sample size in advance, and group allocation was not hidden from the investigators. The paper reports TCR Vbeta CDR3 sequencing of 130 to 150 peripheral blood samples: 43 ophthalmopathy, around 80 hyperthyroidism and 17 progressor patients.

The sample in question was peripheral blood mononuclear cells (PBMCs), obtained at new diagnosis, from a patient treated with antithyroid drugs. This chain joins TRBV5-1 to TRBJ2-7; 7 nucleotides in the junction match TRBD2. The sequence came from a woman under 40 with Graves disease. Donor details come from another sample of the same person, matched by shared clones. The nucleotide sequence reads TGCGCCAGCAGCATGAGGACTAGTGGGGCCTACGAGCAGTACTTC. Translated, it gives CASSMRTSGAYEQYF.